A single sample is the source of the 22 T cell receptor beta chains below, sequenced in a study of beta chain features in type 1 diabetes. Expressed TCRB transcripts were sequenced because the entire RNA isolate underwent reverse transcription. This table comes from immunoSEQ multiplex PCR, and its TCRdb copy is limited to in-frame clones, with some not included. The data contain 550,000 to 850,000 clones, 10% to 15% of them seen just once; the ten biggest clones take up 0.022%. The antigens these receptors bind are not known. Study results and caveats: Type 1 diabetes patients showed a moderate but significant shortening of TCRB CDR3s in all four CD4+ subsets.

Sequenced sample: naive CD4+ T cells from blood. The origin of the receptors is a man aged 18 to 29 with type 1 diabetes.

This chain links TRBV5-1 with TRBJ2-5; D may be TRBD2 (6 bases). Germline CDR1 is SGHRS and CDR2 is YFSETQ. The CDR3 is made up of 15 amino acids. V lost 3 bases, J lost 6 bases, and 18 bases lay in between. This CDR3 reads CASSWRAGEEKTQYF. The CDR3 coding sequence is TGCGCCAGCAGCTGGAGGGCGGGCGAGGAGAAGACCCAGTACTTC. Combining the CDR3 with reference TRBV5-1 and TRBJ2-5 gives the whole variable domain KAGVTQTPRYLIKTRGQQVTLSCSPISGHRSVSWYQQTPGQGLQFLFEYFSETQRNKGNFPGRFSGRQFSNSRSEMNVSTLELGDSALYLCASSWRAGEEKTQYFGPGTRLLVL.

This chain joins TRBV5-1 and TRBJ2-7, with TRBD1 matching 7 bases. The germline CDR1 and CDR2 sequences are SGHRS and YFSETQ. The CDR3 is 15 amino acids. Trimming at V came to 3 bases and at J to 2 bases, leaving 8 bases not matched to a gene. Here the CDR3 DNA reads TGCGCCAGCAGCTCCTACCCGGGACAGACCTACGAGCAGTACTTC. As protein: CASSSYPGQTYEQYF.

J is TRBJ2-7 and V is TRBV2; D is unclear. The CDR3 extends over 12 amino acids. V lost 3 bases and J lost 9, with 12 bases in between. Germline V gene lookup returns CDR1 SNHLY and CDR2 FYNNEI. The CDR3 nucleotides read TGTGCCAGCAGTGATGGGGTATTTGGGCAGTACTTC. This encodes CASSDGVFGQYF.

This CDR3 is CASSPTSLTETQYF. DNA for the CDR3: TGTGCCAGCAGCCCAACGTCCCTCACGGAGACCCAGTACTTC. The rearrangement uses TRBV14 and TRBJ2-5; D gene ambiguous. V lost 4 bases and J 5 bases, leaving 14 bases between the germline ends. The V gene's germline CDR1 is SGHDN and CDR2 FVKESK. This CDR3 contains 14 residues.

This clone was counted once. This chain links TRBV7-9 with TRBJ1-6; 7 nucleotides agree with TRBD1. Germline CDR1 is SEHNR and CDR2 is FQNEAQ (reference sequence). The trim removed 2 bases at V and 7 bases at J, leaving 5 bases unmatched. The CDR3 is made up of 15 amino acids. CDR3 region: CASSLIGTVNSPLHF. The CDR3 nucleotides are TGTGCCAGCAGCTTAATAGGGACAGTCAATTCACCCCTCCACTTT.

This chain connects TRBV25-1 to TRBJ2-1, with 8 bases aligning to TRBD1. CDR3 length: 17 residues. V shed 6 bases, J shed 1 base, and the junction held 11 bases outside the gene matches. CDR1 MGHDK and CDR2 SYGVNS come from the germline V gene. Written as DNA, the CDR3 is TGTGCCAGCAGCCGAACCGACAGGGGTTCTTCCTACAATGAGCAGTTCTTC. Its protein product is CASSRTDRGSSYNEQFF.

The chain links TRBV7-9 to TRBJ1-2; the D is unclear. The germline gives CDR1 SEHNR, CDR2 FQNEAQ (reference sequence). V shed 8 bases and J shed 4 bases, with 14 bases lying between them. The CDR3 extends over 13 amino acids. This CDR3 reads CASEGRKIYGYTF. In DNA, the CDR3 is TGTGCCAGCGAGGGCAGAAAGATCTATGGCTACACCTTC.

The V and J genes are TRBV2 and TRBJ2-3; TRBD1 is a possible D gene (5 bases). The CDR3 consists of 14 residues. Germline CDR1 and CDR2: SNHLY and FYNNEI. The germline V and J ends were trimmed by 4 bases and 2 bases, with 10 bases remaining between them. This CDR3 reads CASSGQPSTDTQYF. CDR3 coding DNA: TGTGCCAGCAGTGGACAGCCTTCCACAGATACGCAGTATTTT.

The V call is TRBV2, the J call TRBJ2-7, with D possibly TRBD1 on 5 matching bases. Germline CDR1 and CDR2: SNHLY and FYNNEI. Trimming took off 2 bases at V and 2 bases at J, with 13 bases between the two ends. CDR3 length: 15 residues. The chain's CDR3 is CASSEMGQGTYEQYF. The CDR3 DNA reads TGTGCCAGCAGTGAAATGGGGCAGGGCACCTACGAGCAGTACTTC. The entire variable domain, with the rest obtained from reference TRBV2 and TRBJ2-7, is as follows: EPEVTQTPSHQVTQMGQEVILRCVPISNHLYFYWYRQILGQKVEFLVSFYNNEISEKSEIFDDQFSVERPDGSNFTLKIRSTKLEDSAMYFCASSEMGQGTYEQYFGPGTRLTVT.

This clone was seen once. This chain uses TRBV6-6 with TRBJ2-7, with D hard to call. Germline-derived CDR1 and CDR2 are MNHNY and SVGAGI (reference sequence). The CDR3 has 14 amino acids. V was cut by 2 bases and J by 5 bases, with 13 bases left in between. For the CDR3, the DNA is TGTGCCAGCAGTTACGGGAAGGGATGGGACGAGCAGTACTTC. The encoded protein is CASSYGKGWDEQYF.

With regard to this clone: This specimen includes other DNA sequences encoding the same CDR3. This chain uses TRBV5-1 with TRBJ1-5; D is unclear. V was clipped by 4 bases and J by 2 bases, with 7 bases between them. The CDR3 has 13 amino acids. Per germline, CDR1 SGHRS and CDR2 YFSETQ. The CDR3 is CASSPDGNQPQHF. CDR3 bases: TGCGCCAGCAGCCCCGACGGCAATCAGCCCCAGCATTTT.

This rearrangement joins TRBV10-2 to TRBJ1-1; D may be TRBD1 (6 bases). This CDR3 has 16 residues. V was cut by 0 bases and J by 4 bases, with 15 bases left in between. Germline CDR1 reads WSHSY; CDR2 reads SAAADI. For the CDR3, the DNA is TGCGCCAGCAGTGAGTCGGGGGGCCCTGAAAGCACTGAAGCTTTCTTT. Translating gives CASSESGGPESTEAFF.

This clone showed up just a few times. The chain links TRBV6-5 to TRBJ2-6; perhaps TRBD2 as D (5 bases). The V end was cut by 6 bases, the J end by 3 bases, with 12 bases between. The CDR3 length is 15 residues. The germline CDR1 and CDR2 sequences are MNHEY and SVGAGI. The CDR3: CASSPPGSGANVLTF. The CDR3 DNA reads as TGTGCCAGCAGCCCCCCGGGGAGTGGGGCCAACGTCCTGACTTTC.

This clone was seen ten or more times. Other DNA sequences in this specimen translate into the identical CDR3. V is TRBV30 and J is TRBJ2-6; D ambiguous. With 3 bases removed from V and 3 bases from J, the gap between germline ends came to 3 bases. This CDR3 region has 12 residues. The germline gives CDR1 GTSNPN, CDR2 SVGIG (reference sequence). CDR3 residues: CAWSGGANVLTF. The DNA for the CDR3 is TGTGCCTGGAGCGGTGGGGCCAACGTCCTGACTTTC.

This clone was counted a few times. The J gene is TRBJ2-1, the V gene TRBV15, with D possibly TRBD2 on 5 matching bases. V lost 0 bases, J lost 5 bases, and 14 bases lay in between. CDR3 length equals 16 residues. From germline, CDR1 is LNHNV and CDR2 YYDKDF (reference sequence). Here the CDR3 reads CATSRDRGSEHNEQFF. As DNA, the CDR3 is TGTGCCACCAGCAGAGATCGTGGTAGCGAGCACAATGAGCAGTTCTTC.

The chain uses TRBV19 and TRBJ2-3; D unclear. The length of the CDR3 is 15 residues. V was cut by 5 bases and J by 2 bases, with 14 bases left in between. Germline values: CDR1 LNHDA, CDR2 SQIVND (reference sequence). This chain's CDR3 is CASSQLADSTDTQYF. CDR3 coding DNA: TGTGCCAGTAGTCAGTTGGCCGATTCCACAGATACGCAGTATTTT. The variable domain in full, with the rest retrieved from reference TRBV19 and TRBJ2-3, is DGGITQSPKYLFRKEGQNVTLSCEQNLNHDAMYWYRQDPGQGLRLIYYSQIVNDFQKGDIAEGYSVSREKKESFPLTVTSAQKNPTAFYLCASSQLADSTDTQYFGPGTRLTVL.

This clone has just a few counts. This chain uses TRBV4-1 with TRBJ1-4; no clear D. CDR3 length: 17 amino acids. V dropped 0 bases and J dropped 0 bases, with 11 bases sitting between them. Germline lookup yields CDR1 MGHRA and CDR2 YSYEKL. The CDR3 loop is CASSQDQSGTTNEKLFF. The CDR3 DNA sequence: TGCGCCAGCAGCCAAGATCAGTCCGGGACAACTAATGAAAAACTGTTTTTT.

The sample holds many counts of this clone. This sequence joins TRBV14 and TRBJ2-1; D unresolved. This CDR3 has 12 amino acids. Trimming took off 5 bases at V and 9 bases at J, with 11 bases between the two ends. In germline, CDR1 is SGHDN, CDR2 FVKESK. CDR3 nucleotide sequence: TGTGCCAGCAGCGCGTCTAGGACTGAGCAGTTCTTC. Translated, it gives CASSASRTEQFF.

This rearrangement joins TRBV15 to TRBJ2-1; D may be TRBD1 or TRBD2 (5 bases each). The V and J ends lost 6 bases and 9 bases respectively, with 12 bases between them. Germline CDR1 and CDR2: LNHNV and YYDKDF (reference sequence). The CDR3 contains 12 residues. The CDR3, as DNA: TGTGCCACCAGGGGGGAGCCCCCTGAGCAGTTCTTC. It specifies CATRGEPPEQFF. The full variable domain, with the rest looked up from reference TRBV15 and TRBJ2-1, is DAMVIQNPRYQVTQFGKPVTLSCSQTLNHNVMYWYQQKSSQAPKLLFHYYDKDFNNEADTPDNFQSRRPNTSFCFLDIRSPGLGDTAMYLCATRGEPPEQFFGPGTRLTVL.

The table lists this clone with a few counts. The chain carries TRBV4-1 and TRBJ2-5; perhaps D is TRBD1 or TRBD2 (5 bases each). The CDR3 loop spans 16 amino acids. Germline CDR1 MGHRA, CDR2 YSYEKL. V shed 0 bases and J shed 5 bases, with 16 bases lying between them. The CDR3 DNA sequence: TGCGCCAGCAGCCAAGAACGGACTGGGGGTTGGGAGACCCAGTACTTC. Its protein product is CASSQERTGGWETQYF.

As concerns this clone: A read error is possible here, since a much larger clone lies one base away. Other DNA sequences in this sample translate to the same CDR3. V usage is TRBV13 and J usage is TRBJ2-7; D is uncertain. The V end lost 5 bases, the J end lost 0 bases, and 2 bases lay between the germline ends. CDR1 and CDR2 (germline): PRHDT, FYEKMQ (reference sequence). The CDR3 runs 11 residues. Here the CDR3 DNA reads TGTGCCAGCAGCCACTCCTACGAGCAGTACTTC. This translates into CASSHSYEQYF.

The CDR3 loop reads CASSSRQPYGYTF. The CDR3 region has the DNA TGTGCCAGCAGCTCTAGACAGCCTTATGGCTACACCTTC. This chain connects TRBV7-2 to TRBJ1-2, with D maybe TRBD1 (5 bases). V lost 4 bases and J lost 5, with 11 bases in between. This CDR3 has 13 amino acids. Germline-derived CDR1 and CDR2 are SGHTA and FQGNSA.